Below, one T cell receptor (beta chain) is given with its context. Its antigen is unidentified. The entry originates in a study of cytomegalovirus exposure and HLA in healthy donors. Study-level background: From donors who were HLA-typed, an early data release held 80 million to 85 million unique TCRs. Overall study findings and caveats: TCR beta sequences reportedly predicted most subjects' HLA-A and HLA-B alleles accurately. A further, later analysis showed that HLA-associated TCR beta chains (compared with equally common others) were more clonally expanded.

Researchers ran the PCR with 60 Vbeta and 13 Jbeta primers. Using immunoSEQ multiplex PCR, the repertoire was profiled, and TCRdb retains in-frame clones only, with some absent. This sample has 130,000 to 150,000 clones, with approximately 70% found just once. Trimming removed 4 bases from V and 6 bases from J; junction bases left unmatched: 13. CDR1 is SGHRS and CDR2 is YFSETQ in the germline V gene. The CDR3 contains 17 residues. Donors sampled were nominally healthy, though unrecorded immune exposures were likely. Sequences were obtained from PBMCs. The source is a woman aged 18-30 years in good health and CMV-seronegative. This rearrangement joins TRBV5-1 to TRBJ1-1, with TRBD1 matching over 12 bases. The CDR3, as DNA: TGCGCCAGCAGCACGCCCGGGACAGGGGGCTTGGGGCCTGAAGCTTTCTTT. Translating it yields CASSTPGTGGLGPEAFF.